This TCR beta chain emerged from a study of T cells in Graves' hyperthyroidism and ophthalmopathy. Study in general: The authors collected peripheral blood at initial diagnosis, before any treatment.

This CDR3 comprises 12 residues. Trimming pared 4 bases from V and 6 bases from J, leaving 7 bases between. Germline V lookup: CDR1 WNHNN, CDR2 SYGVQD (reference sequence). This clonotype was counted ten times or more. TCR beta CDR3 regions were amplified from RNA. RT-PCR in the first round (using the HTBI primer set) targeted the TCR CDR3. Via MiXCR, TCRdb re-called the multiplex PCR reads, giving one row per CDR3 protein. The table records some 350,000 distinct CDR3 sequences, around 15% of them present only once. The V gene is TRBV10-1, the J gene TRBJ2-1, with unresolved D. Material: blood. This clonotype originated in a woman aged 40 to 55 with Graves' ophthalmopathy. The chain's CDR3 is CASSAGLNEQFF. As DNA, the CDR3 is TGCGCCAGCAGTGCAGGTCTCAATGAGCAGTTCTTC.